The clone carrying this TCR beta chain was seen only a few times. The data derive from a study of blood T cell repertoires in COVID-19. V was cut by 0 bases and J by 3 bases, with 15 bases left in between. The CDR3 is 16 residues long. Germline lookup yields CDR1 SGHNT and CDR2 YYREEE (reference sequence). Clones were read by immunoSEQ multiplex PCR, and TCRdb kept only the in-frame ones, dropping some. The data show approximately 280,000 clones, around 91% seen once. The J gene is TRBJ1-1, the V gene TRBV5-4, with D possibly TRBD1 on 5 matching bases. The source of this sequence is a woman under 30 with acute COVID-19. The sample comprised PBMCs or T cells enriched from blood (not recorded which). The DNA for the CDR3 is TGTGCCAGCAGCTTGGATACCACAGGTTGGTACACTGAAGCTTTCTTT. It yields the protein CASSLDTTGWYTEAFF.